This T cell receptor beta chain originates from a study of T cell responses to AZD1222 COVID-19 vaccine. Study at large: Second doses that came at about 4 or about 12 weeks were put together.

General study findings and limits: Donor demographics were predominantly white British with a female majority; clonal diversity may be underestimated. Spike-specific TCR breadth and depth both grew after two AZD1222 doses. Without day 14 samples, only post-peak T cell repertoires were studied.

The data were produced by immunoSEQ multiplex PCR, yet TCRdb's version contains in-frame clones alone and is incomplete. The repertoire holds 150,000 to 200,000 clones, with almost 95% as singletons. On this clone: The target antigen is unknown.

The specimen comprised peripheral blood, sampled on day 0 of AZD1222 vaccination. This TCR was sampled from an adult in good health.

CDR3 residues: CASSYRFTNSPLHF. The CDR3 DNA reads TGTGCCAGCAGCTACCGGTTTACTAATTCACCCCTCCACTTT. This chain connects TRBV5-6 to TRBJ1-6; no clear D gene. Looked up from germline, CDR1 is SGHDT and CDR2 is YYEEEE. Trimming removed 3 bases from V and 6 bases from J, with 10 bases in between. The CDR3 extends over 14 amino acids.